The following is a T cell receptor (beta chain) sequence with its context. Gene names are the mouse ones. The sequence runs out 1 residue before the end of the CDR3; the remainder is reconstructed from the germline J gene. The source of the sample is a study of tissue T cells after allogeneic stem cell transplantation. Germline values: CDR1 KGHPV, CDR2 FQNQEV (reference sequence). The CDR3 loop spans 13 amino acids. V dropped 2 bases and J dropped 0 bases, with 3 bases sitting between them. Measured with immunoSEQ multiplex PCR; TCRdb has only the in-frame clones, and not every one. The sample includes more than 45,000 clones, roughly four fifths seen only once; the top ten take under 0.9%.

What was sequenced was sorted cells pooled from one or two spleens. The clonotype originates from a pool of C57BL/6 mice in good health. The chain recombines TRBV26 with TRBJ2-4; D is unclear. The sequenced CDR3 bases are TGTGCCAGCAGTCTGAGGAGTCAAAACACCTTGTAC. It is translated as CASSLRSQNTLY. The entire CDR3 sequence reads CASSLRSQNTLYF.